This T cell receptor (beta chain) emerged from a study of T cell responses to AZD1222 COVID-19 vaccine. Study conclusions and caveats: Only five or six individuals given AZD1222 were seropositive at baseline. Reportedly, nearly half of unique spike TCRs recognized epitopes outside B.1.351/B.1.1.7 mutations.

In the case of this clone: Its antigen is not identified.

Second-dose intervals of approximately 4 or approximately 12 weeks were pooled. Assay: immunoSEQ multiplex PCR; the TCRdb copy retains only in-frame clones and omits some. The repertoire holds 100,000 or so clones, with 86% as singletons. V was shortened by 6 bases and J by 0 bases, with 9 bases between the two germline ends. CDR3 length equals 13 residues. CDR1 and CDR2 (germline): WNHNN, SYGVQD (reference sequence). The V gene is TRBV10-1, the J gene TRBJ2-7; D not resolved. The receptor was isolated from an adult who received the AZD1222 COVID-19 vaccine. The input for sequencing was peripheral blood, taken 28 days after the second AZD1222 dose. This CDR3 reads CASSVPGSYEQYF. Written as DNA, the CDR3 is TGCGCCAGCAGCGTTCCAGGCTCCTACGAGCAGTACTTC.